These T cell receptor beta chains were read from a single sample in a study of CD8+CD57+ T cells in acquired aplastic anemia. TCRdb itself ran the reads through MiXCR, one entry per CDR3 protein. The sample has over 150,000 distinct CDR3 sequences, roughly 48% seen once. Sequenced input: sorted CD4+, CD8+, or CD8+CD57+ T cells (not recorded which) from PBMCs. The receptors derive from a human donor with aplastic anemia. The CDR3 runs from the conserved cysteine through the conserved F or W. Fields, in order: D gene, clone size, V gene, J gene, CDR3 DNA, CDR3 protein. The D gene is left open where the match is weak. Clone sizes are given selectively: once, few, many, or a class where the clone is expanded.

>TRBD2|NA|TRBV12-3/TRBV12-4|TRBJ2-1
TGTGCCAGCAGTTTCGGAGAGGGTAGTAGCGGGAGGGATCGAAGCAATGAGCAGTTCTTC
CASSFGEGSSGRDRSNEQFF
>NA|many|TRBV5-4|TRBJ2-5
TGTGCCAGCAGCCAGGGGACTGCGAGGGAGACCCAGTACTTC
CASSQGTARETQYF
>TRBD1|NA|TRBV20-1|TRBJ2-7
TGCAGTGCTGGGACAGGGGGAATCAACGAGCAGTACTTC
CSAGTGGINEQYF
>NA|many|TRBV19|TRBJ2-7
TGTGCCAGTAGTTATATCGCCGTAGGGTACGAGCAGTACTTC
CASSYIAVGYEQYF
>NA|NA|TRBV19|TRBJ1-1
TGTGCCAGTAGTATTGGGGGGAGGTGGACTGAAGCTTTCTTT
CASSIGGRWTEAFF
>NA|few|TRBV30|TRBJ1-3
TGTGCCTGGAGTGTAGGGTCTTCAGTGGGAAACACCATATATTTT
CAWSVGSSVGNTIYF
>TRBD1|NA|TRBV25-1|TRBJ2-7
TGTGCCACCGGTGTAGGGGGCCCCTACGAGCAGTACTTC
CATGVGGPYEQYF
>TRBD1|many|TRBV6-4|TRBJ2-7
TGTGCCAGCAGTGACACACAGGGGGCAGAGCAGTACTTC
CASSDTQGAEQYF
>NA|many|TRBV19|TRBJ1-2
TGTGCCAGTAGTGCCTCCGGGACGGGGACCAACTATGGCTACACCTTC
CASSASGTGTNYGYTF
>NA|many|TRBV2|TRBJ2-1
TGTGCCAGCAGTGCGCAGGGGAATGAGCAGTTCTTC
CASSAQGNEQFF
>TRBD2|NA|TRBV14|TRBJ2-7
TGTGCCAGCAGCCAGGGGACTAGCGGGAGCGAGCAGTACTTC
CASSQGTSGSEQYF
>NA|NA|TRBV29-1|TRBJ2-7
TGTACTTGTGCAGGGGAGGCCAACGAGCAGTACTTC
CTCAGEANEQYF
>NA|many|TRBV7-2|TRBJ2-3
TGTGCCAGCAGCTTCCGGACTGTCGGTACAGATACGCAGTATTTT
CASSFRTVGTDTQYF
>NA|many|TRBV5-5|TRBJ1-4
TGTGCCAGCAGCTTATCGACCAACAGGGTGATTGAAAAACTGTTTTTT
CASSLSTNRVIEKLFF
>NA|NA|TRBV25-1|TRBJ1-2
TGTGCCAGCAGTGAGGTGGACGGAACCGGTGTACATGCCTTC
CASSEVDGTGVHAF
>NA|many|TRBV2|TRBJ2-3
TGTGCCAGCATGGATCAGGGCACAGATACGCAGTATTTT
CASMDQGTDTQYF
>TRBD2|NA|TRBV24-1|TRBJ2-1
TGTGCCACCTCATCCGGGACTAGCGGGAGAGGTGAGCAGTTCTTC
CATSSGTSGRGEQFF
>NA|NA|TRBV7-9|TRBJ2-3
TGTGCCAGTGTCGGTTCGTTTGGCACAGATACGCAGTATTTT
CASVGSFGTDTQYF
>NA|NA|TRBV11-1|TRBJ2-7
TGTGCCAGCAGCTCGTCGGCCGCGCTAAAAGTGGCGTGGGGCGAGCAGTACTTC
CASSSSAALKVAWGEQYF
>NA|NA|TRBV20-1|TRBJ2-7
TGCAGTGCTAGACTAACCGGGACGGGGCCCTACGAGCAGTACTTC
CSARLTGTGPYEQYF
>NA|many|TRBV5-4|TRBJ1-3
TGTGCCAGCAGCAGCGACAGATTTGGAAACACCATATATTTT
CASSSDRFGNTIYF
>NA|NA|TRBV10-3|TRBJ2-3
TGTGCCATCAGTGACAGGGGCACAGATACGCAGTATTTT
CAISDRGTDTQYF
>TRBD1|few|TRBV29-1|TRBJ2-5
TGCAGCGTGGAGGGGACAGGGGGTTCAGAGACCCAGTACTTC
CSVEGTGGSETQYF
>NA|NA|TRBV6-1|TRBJ1-2
TGTGCCAGCATCATAAATAGGGTCCTTAAAAACTATGGCTACACCTTC
CASIINRVLKNYGYTF
>TRBD2|NA|TRBV5-1|TRBJ2-2
TGCGCCAGCAGGAGGGCTAGCGGTGCCTCGAACACCGGGGAGCTGTTTTTT
CASRRASGASNTGELFF
>NA|many|TRBV12-3/TRBV12-4|TRBJ2-2
TGTGCCAGCAGTTCACAGGGCAACACCGGGGAGCTGTTTTTT
CASSSQGNTGELFF
>NA|NA|TRBV20-1|TRBJ1-5
TGCAGTGCTAGCAAAGAGAGTCAGCCCCAGCATTTT
CSASKESQPQHF
>NA|NA|TRBV10-1|TRBJ2-2
TGCGCCAGCTACTGGGGGCAGGGAAGCACCGGGGAGCTGTTTTTT
CASYWGQGSTGELFF
>NA|many|TRBV7-2|TRBJ2-1
TGTGCCAGCAGCTCCCCGACGAAACGAAATGAGCAGTTCTTC
CASSSPTKRNEQFF
>TRBD1|NA|TRBV10-3|TRBJ1-4
TGTGCCATCAGTGAGGGGCTATGGACAGGGACTAATGAAAAACTGTTTTTT
CAISEGLWTGTNEKLFF
>TRBD2|many|TRBV4-1|TRBJ2-7
TGCGCCAGCCAGCGGGACCTCGGGGAGCAGTACTTC
CASQRDLGEQYF
>TRBD1|many|TRBV2|TRBJ1-5
TGTGCCAGCACCGCGGACAGGGGAGGGCAGCCCCAGCATTTT
CASTADRGGQPQHF
>NA|NA|TRBV25-1|TRBJ1-2
TGTGCCAGCAGTGGACGGCTCGTCCTTTATGGCTACACCTTC
CASSGRLVLYGYTF
>NA|few|TRBV10-3|TRBJ2-1
TGTGCCATCAGTGAGTTTGCCAGCAGTGAGCAGTTCTTC
CAISEFASSEQFF
>TRBD1|NA|TRBV29-1|TRBJ2-5
TGCAGCGTTGAGACAGGGGTCTCGTACTTC
CSVETGVSYF
>NA|NA|TRBV29-1|TRBJ1-2
TGCAGCGGGTTGGGTGCGCCGGGTGGCTACACCTTC
CSGLGAPGGYTF
>NA|many|TRBV12-3/TRBV12-4|TRBJ1-5
TGTGCCAGCAGTTTAGGACCCGAGCCCCAGCATTTT
CASSLGPEPQHF
>TRBD2|many|TRBV28|TRBJ2-3
TGTGCCAGTTTAGCGGGAGGAAGGCCAGATACGCAGTATTTT
CASLAGGRPDTQYF
>NA|NA|TRBV15|TRBJ2-1
TGTGCCAGCAGCTTCCCGACAGGTTCACGAGAGAATGAGCAGTTCTTC
CASSFPTGSRENEQFF
>NA|NA|TRBV7-6|TRBJ2-7
TGTGCCAGCAGCTTAGTTTCGAGCGAGCAGTACTTC
CASSLVSSEQYF